What follows are 27 T cell receptor beta chains derived from one specimen sequenced in a study of blood T cell repertoires in COVID-19. Assay: immunoSEQ multiplex PCR; the TCRdb copy retains only in-frame clones and omits some. The table has fewer than 200,000 clones, approximately 85% seen once; the top ten hold roughly 8.3%. The sample taken for sequencing was peripheral blood. Source of these receptors: a woman aged 55-75 years with COVID-19, enrolled during active disease.

The genes are TRBV12-3 or TRBV12-4 and TRBJ1-5, with TRBD1 matching over 8 bases. The length of the CDR3 is 13 residues. The trim removed 5 bases at V and 6 bases at J, leaving 3 bases unmatched. The CDR3 is CASSAQGAQPQHF. In nucleotides, the CDR3 is TGTGCCAGCAGTGCGCAGGGGGCTCAGCCCCAGCATTTT.

The rearrangement joins TRBV5-1 to TRBJ1-2; weak D call: TRBD1 (5 bases). The germline V gene encodes CDR1 SGHRS and CDR2 YFSETQ. The CDR3 has 16 amino acids. V shed 0 bases and J shed 5 bases, with 17 bases lying between them. CDR3 nucleotide sequence: TGCGCCAGCAGCTTGGGTTGGGGCAGGGATTTATATGGCTACACCTTC. Protein product: CASSLGWGRDLYGYTF.

The chain recombines TRBV7-3 with TRBJ2-2, with D unresolved. The CDR3 contains 11 residues. Germline-derived CDR1 and CDR2 are SGHTA and FQGTGA. The V end lost 10 bases, the J end lost 0 bases, and 3 bases lay between the germline ends. This CDR3 reads CATSNTGELFF. The DNA of the CDR3 is TGTGCCACCTCGAACACCGGGGAGCTGTTTTTT. The full variable domain, completed using reference TRBV7-3 and TRBJ2-2, is GAGVSQTPSNKVTEKGKYVELRCDPISGHTALYWYRQSLGQGPEFLIYFQGTGAADDSGLPNDRFFAVRPEGSVSTLKIQRTERGDSAVYLCATSNTGELFFGEGSRLTVL.

The chain couples TRBV5-5 to TRBJ2-5; the D is unclear. Per germline, CDR1 SGHKS and CDR2 YYEKEE (reference sequence). Trimming removed 5 bases at V and 1 base at J, with 6 bases between. The CDR3 spans 12 residues. CDR3 region: CASRRGQETQYF. The CDR3 DNA follows: TGTGCCAGCAGGAGAGGCCAAGAGACCCAGTACTTC. The entire variable domain, with the rest obtained from reference TRBV5-5 and TRBJ2-5, is as follows: DAGVTQSPTHLIKTRGQQVTLRCSPISGHKSVSWYQQVLGQGPQFIFQYYEKEERGRGNFPDRFSARQFPNYSSELNVNALLLGDSALYLCASRRGQETQYFGPGTRLLVL.

V gene TRBV19 combines with J gene TRBJ1-2, with 8 bases aligning to TRBD1. The CDR3 sequence is 14 residues long. V was clipped by 8 bases and J by 7 bases; unmatched bases: 12. Germline loops: CDR1 LNHDA, CDR2 SQIVND (reference sequence). CDR3 DNA: TGTGCCAGTGAAAGACAGGGGAATGGCAGTGGCTACACCTTC. Translation gives CASERQGNGSGYTF.

In its sample, this clone was seen a few times. The chain employs TRBV5-1 and TRBJ2-1; 9 bases agree with TRBD2. This CDR3 region has 20 residues. The germline V gene has CDR1 SGHRS and CDR2 YFSETQ. The J segment lost 0 bases and the V segment lost 4 bases, leaving 17 bases of the junction unmatched. As DNA, the CDR3 is TGCGCCAGCAGCGGCCTGGGTAGCGGGAGCCCTCTATCCTCCTACAATGAGCAGTTCTTC. This encodes CASSGLGSGSPLSSYNEQFF.

The chain couples TRBV15 to TRBJ1-1; D is uncertain. This CDR3 is 12 amino acids long. Trimming removed 2 bases from V and 2 bases from J, with 3 bases in between. Germline V CDR1 and CDR2: LNHNV, YYDKDF (reference sequence). The CDR3 DNA sequence: TGTGCCACCAGCAGACTCAACACTGAAGCTTTCTTT. This sequence encodes CATSRLNTEAFF.

The chain is built from TRBV2 and TRBJ1-2; D might be TRBD1 (5 bases). This CDR3 contains 15 residues. Germline CDR1 and CDR2: SNHLY and FYNNEI. V shed 3 bases and J shed 4 bases, with 15 bases lying between them. The CDR3 DNA sequence: TGTGCCAGCAGTGAGAGGACAAGTCGATTCTATGGCTACACCTTC. Residues: CASSERTSRFYGYTF.

The V gene is TRBV6-5, the J gene TRBJ2-3, with 9 bases fitting TRBD1. CDR1 is MNHEY, CDR2 SVGAGI, per germline. V lost 4 bases and J lost 3; bases outside the gene matches: 2. The length of the CDR3 is 14 residues. CDR3 region: CASSLTGGTDTQYF. Here the CDR3 DNA reads TGTGCCAGCAGTTTGACAGGGGGGACAGATACGCAGTATTTT.

The chain is built from TRBV4-1 and TRBJ1-5; no clear D. V was trimmed by 0 bases and J by 1 base, leaving 7 bases between them. Germline CDR1 reads MGHRA; CDR2 reads YSYEKL. The CDR3 has 15 amino acids. The CDR3, as DNA: TGCGCCAGCAGCCAAGATGTACAGAGCAATCAGCCCCAGCATTTT. It specifies CASSQDVQSNQPQHF.

J is TRBJ1-2 and V is TRBV24-1, with a possible D match to TRBD1 (5 bases). This CDR3 comprises 11 residues. Germline CDR1 KGHDR, CDR2 SFDVKD. The ends were cut back, 6 bases at V and 10 bases at J, with 11 bases in the middle. The CDR3 here is CATSLGLLYTF. Here the CDR3 DNA reads TGTGCCACCAGTTTGGGGCTTCTCTACACCTTC.

On this clone: In the same sample, other DNA sequences code for this CDR3. The rearrangement joins TRBV19 to TRBJ1-2; TRBD1 might be the D (6 bases). The V gene lost 3 bases and the J gene lost 5 bases, with 10 bases spanning the gap. The CDR3 runs to 13 residues. Germline V lookup: CDR1 LNHDA, CDR2 SQIVND (reference sequence). Here the CDR3 reads CASSIEQGYGYTF. In DNA, the CDR3 is TGTGCCAGTAGTATCGAGCAGGGGTATGGCTACACCTTC.

The CDR3 here is CASSLGTGGAQPQHF. CDR3 DNA sequence: TGCGCCAGCAGCTTGGGGACAGGGGGTGCTCAGCCCCAGCATTTT. The chain couples TRBV5-1 to TRBJ1-5; 10 bases map to TRBD1. The CDR3 consists of 15 residues. Germline V CDR1 and CDR2: SGHRS, YFSETQ. V lost 0 bases, J lost 6 bases, and 3 bases stayed unmatched.

This chain joins TRBV6-2 or TRBV6-3 and TRBJ1-1; 10 bases line up with TRBD1. CDR1 and CDR2 from the germline V gene are MNHEY and SVGEGT. V shed 2 bases and J 2 bases; nucleotides not matched to a gene: 8. This CDR3 contains 17 residues. CDR3 coding DNA: TGTGCCAGCAGTTACCTTCTCGGGACAGGGGAAAACACTGAAGCTTTCTTT. Encoded protein: CASSYLLGTGENTEAFF.

This clone has a single count. The J gene is TRBJ1-1, the V gene TRBV5-6, with unresolved D. V was clipped by 4 bases and J by 8 bases, with 9 bases between them. The germline gives CDR1 SGHDT, CDR2 YYEEEE. This CDR3 has 11 residues. The CDR3 bases are TGTGCCAGCAGCCGCCGCGGCGAAGCTTTCTTT. It encodes CASSRRGEAFF.

The chain has TRBV7-3 and TRBJ2-1; 8 bases agree with TRBD1. CDR3 length: 15 amino acids. The V segment lost 5 bases and the J segment 2 bases; nucleotides outside the gene matches: 5. Germline V gene data show CDR1 as SGHTA and CDR2 as FQGTGA. The chain's CDR3 is CASSTQGAAYNEQFF. CDR3 DNA sequence: TGTGCCAGCAGCACCCAGGGGGCAGCCTACAATGAGCAGTTCTTC.

This chain links TRBV12-5 with TRBJ2-1; 10 bases are shared with TRBD1. Losses at the gene ends were 5 bases for V and 6 bases for J; bases not matched to a gene: 7. From germline, CDR1 is LGHNT and CDR2 FRNRAP. This CDR3 comprises 15 residues. The CDR3 reads CASGRRTGGVNEQFF. In nucleotides, the CDR3 is TGTGCTAGTGGTCGCCGGACAGGGGGGGTCAATGAGCAGTTCTTC.

The V gene is TRBV7-9, the J gene TRBJ1-2; D is uncertain. V was pared by 2 bases and J by 6 bases, with 4 bases between. The V gene's germline CDR1 is SEHNR and CDR2 FQNEAQ (reference sequence). CDR3 length equals 11 residues. In nucleotides, the CDR3 is TGTGCCAGCAGCTTAAACAATGGCTACACCTTC. Its protein product is CASSLNNGYTF.

The J gene is TRBJ1-2, the V gene TRBV19; D ambiguous. CDR1 LNHDA and CDR2 SQIVND come from the germline V gene (reference sequence). There are 14 residues in the CDR3. Trimming stripped 6 bases from V and 4 bases from J, with 15 bases between. CDR3 coding DNA: TGTGCCAGTAGCAGCACGGGAGCCCCCTATGGCTACACCTTC. Protein sequence: CASSSTGAPYGYTF. The full variable domain, completed using reference TRBV19 and TRBJ1-2, is DGGITQSPKYLFRKEGQNVTLSCEQNLNHDAMYWYRQDPGQGLRLIYYSQIVNDFQKGDIAEGYSVSREKKESFPLTVTSAQKNPTAFYLCASSSTGAPYGYTFGSGTRLTVV.

The chain joins TRBV18 to TRBJ1-5; D unresolved. The CDR3 runs to 12 residues. Trimming pared 2 bases from V and 8 bases from J, leaving 7 bases between. The germline CDR1 and CDR2 sequences are KGHSH and LQKENI. The CDR3 DNA reads as TGTGCCAGCTCACCATCTGGCAAGCCCCAGCATTTT. This gives the protein CASSPSGKPQHF. The full variable domain, with the rest looked up from reference TRBV18 and TRBJ1-5, is NAGVMQNPRHLVRRRGQEARLRCSPMKGHSHVYWYRQLPEEGLKFMVYLQKENIIDESGMPKERFSAEFPKEGPSILRIQQVVRGDSAAYFCASSPSGKPQHFGDGTRLSIL.

This chain connects TRBV6-5 to TRBJ2-1, with unresolved D. CDR1 MNHEY and CDR2 SVGAGI come from the germline V gene. The CDR3 has 13 residues. V was shortened by 2 bases and J by 9 bases, with 11 bases between the two germline ends. The CDR3 region is CASSYEVYGEQFF. CDR3 in DNA: TGTGCCAGCAGTTACGAAGTGTACGGTGAGCAGTTCTTC.

This rearrangement joins TRBV6-5 to TRBJ1-2, with D hard to call. Germline V gene lookup returns CDR1 MNHEY and CDR2 SVGAGI. Trimming removed 5 bases at V and 4 bases at J, with 11 bases between. The CDR3 consists of 13 residues. The CDR3 protein is CASSTQAPYGYTF. The CDR3 coding sequence is TGTGCCAGCAGTACTCAGGCCCCCTATGGCTACACCTTC.

V usage is TRBV6-5 and J usage is TRBJ2-1; tentatively, D is TRBD1 (6 bases). V shed 8 bases and J shed 13 bases, with 12 bases lying between them. The CDR3 is 10 amino acids. Germline CDR1 and CDR2: MNHEY and SVGAGI. The CDR3 reads CASLQGSQFF. In DNA form, the CDR3 reads TGTGCCAGCCTACAGGGATCCCAGTTCTTC.

The chain combines TRBV20-1 with TRBJ1-1; no clear D gene. The germline CDR1 and CDR2 sequences are DFQATT and SNEGSKA (reference sequence). This CDR3 is built from 11 residues. With 4 bases removed from V and 7 bases from J, the gap between germline ends came to 10 bases. CDR3 sequence: CSAIPTHEAFF. DNA of the CDR3: TGCAGTGCTATCCCGACACATGAAGCTTTCTTT.

This chain connects TRBV19 to TRBJ2-1; 7 bases line up with TRBD2. The trim removed 4 bases at V and 5 bases at J, leaving 11 bases unmatched. CDR1 is LNHDA, CDR2 SQIVND, per germline (reference sequence). The CDR3 runs to 16 residues. This CDR3 reads CASSKLIASGNNEQFF. DNA for the CDR3: TGTGCCAGTAGTAAGCTGATAGCTAGCGGAAACAATGAGCAGTTCTTC.

The chain combines TRBV7-2 with TRBJ2-1, with 8 positions matching TRBD2. V gave up 2 bases and J gave up 0 bases; unmatched junction bases: 12. CDR3 size: 19 residues. From germline, CDR1 is SGHTA and CDR2 FQGNSA. CDR3 DNA: TGTGCCAGCAGCTTAAGGGAAGCGGGGGCCGCCCGCTCCTACAATGAGCAGTTCTTC. This encodes CASSLREAGAARSYNEQFF.

This clone was recorded a few times. The V and J genes are TRBV7-9 and TRBJ2-5; the D gene is possibly TRBD2 (6 bases). The germline CDR1 and CDR2 sequences are SEHNR and FQNEAQ (reference sequence). Trimming cost V 5 bases and J 2 bases, with 18 bases left between them. The CDR3 is made up of 16 amino acids. The CDR3 sequence is CASSPLGGRRQETQYF. CDR3 sequence (DNA): TGTGCCAGCAGCCCGCTAGGAGGGAGGAGGCAAGAGACCCAGTACTTC.